The 26 T cell receptor beta chains below come from one sample, sequenced in a study of a mutant IDH1 vaccine in newly diagnosed glioma. Time point of the sample: week 23, last vaccination. In every dose of vaccine, 300 ug of mutant IDH1 20-mer peptide was given alongside topical imiquimod. Clones were read by immunoSEQ multiplex PCR, and TCRdb kept only the in-frame ones, dropping some. This table holds about 33,000 clones, around nine tenths found once. Their antigens are not known. Sequenced here: PBMCs, sampled from a glioma patient whose treatment included an IDH1 peptide vaccine. The origin of the receptors is a man aged 35-49 years with glioma.

This rearrangement joins TRBV2 to TRBJ2-2; D not resolved. Per the germline V gene, CDR1 is SNHLY and CDR2 is FYNNEI. The CDR3 extends over 12 amino acids. V was cut by 6 bases and J by 6 bases, with 8 bases left in between. The CDR3 nucleotides are TGTGCCAGCAGAGTTGTCCCCGGGGAGCTGTTTTTT. Protein product: CASRVVPGELFF.

The gene calls are TRBV5-5 and TRBJ1-2, with a tentative D call TRBD1 (6 bases). The CDR3 length is 15 residues. Trimming removed 3 bases from V and 1 base from J, with 13 bases in between. CDR1 is SGHKS and CDR2 is YYEKEE in the germline V gene (reference sequence). The CDR3 DNA reads TGTGCCAGCAGCTCCCGCCCGGACAGTAACTATGGCTACACCTTC. This gives the protein CASSSRPDSNYGYTF. Together with reference TRBV5-5 and TRBJ1-2, the CDR3 gives the full variable domain: DAGVTQSPTHLIKTRGQQVTLRCSPISGHKSVSWYQQVLGQGPQFIFQYYEKEERGRGNFPDRFSARQFPNYSSELNVNALLLGDSALYLCASSSRPDSNYGYTFGSGTRLTVV.

The chain employs TRBV7-2 and TRBJ2-1; 8 positions agree with TRBD1. This CDR3 has 14 amino acids. Germline V gives CDR1 SGHTA, CDR2 FQGNSA. The V and J ends lost 5 bases and 3 bases, in that order; junction bases with no gene match: 3. The CDR3 coding sequence is TGTGCCAGCAGCCCGACAGGGGTCTACAATGAGCAGTTCTTC. Translated: CASSPTGVYNEQFF.

This clone was picked up one time. V is TRBV2 and J is TRBJ1-2; D may be TRBD1 (5 bases). Germline CDR1 reads SNHLY; CDR2 reads FYNNEI. There are 15 residues in the CDR3. Trimming cost V 8 bases and J 0 bases, with 16 bases left between them. CDR3 region: CASGGGAVANYGYTF. CDR3 in DNA: TGTGCCAGCGGGGGGGGTGCAGTAGCTAACTATGGCTACACCTTC. The full variable domain, completed using reference TRBV2 and TRBJ1-2, is EPEVTQTPSHQVTQMGQEVILRCVPISNHLYFYWYRQILGQKVEFLVSFYNNEISEKSEIFDDQFSVERPDGSNFTLKIRSTKLEDSAMYFCASGGGAVANYGYTFGSGTRLTVV.

The chain employs TRBV4-1 and TRBJ2-1, with no clear D. V dropped 1 base and J dropped 8 bases, with 6 bases sitting between them. The germline CDR1 and CDR2 sequences are MGHRA and YSYEKL. The CDR3 extends over 12 amino acids. The CDR3 region has the DNA TGCGCCAGCAGCCAAGTTTCCCATGAGCAGTTCTTC. Its translation is CASSQVSHEQFF.

CDR3 nucleotide sequence: TGCGCCAGCGCTACCCCGGGGGTCCTTCCCTCTGGGGCCAACGTCCTGACTTTC. This translates into CASATPGVLPSGANVLTF. This chain uses TRBV4-1 with TRBJ2-6; possible D gene TRBD2, 6 bases. The V and J ends lost 8 bases and 0 bases respectively, with 20 bases between them. This CDR3 contains 18 residues. From germline, CDR1 is MGHRA and CDR2 YSYEKL.

This clone has just one count. The rearrangement links TRBV27 to TRBJ1-2; possible D gene TRBD1, 5 bases. Germline V gene data show CDR1 as MNHEY and CDR2 as SMNVEV (reference sequence). Trimming removed 2 bases from V and 5 bases from J, with 9 bases in between. This CDR3 is 13 amino acids long. CDR3 nucleotides: TGTGCCAGCAGTTTAAGTGGGGGGTATGGCTACACCTTC. Translation: CASSLSGGYGYTF.

This chain joins TRBV5-5 and TRBJ2-6; D gene ambiguous. The ends were cut back, 1 base at V and 1 base at J, with 6 bases in the middle. The CDR3 is 15 amino acids. From germline, CDR1 is SGHKS and CDR2 YYEKEE (reference sequence). CDR3 protein: CASSLLPSGANVLTF. The CDR3 DNA reads TGTGCCAGCAGCTTGCTGCCGTCTGGGGCCAACGTCCTGACTTTC. Full variable domain (outside the CDR3, taken from reference TRBV5-5 and TRBJ2-6): DAGVTQSPTHLIKTRGQQVTLRCSPISGHKSVSWYQQVLGQGPQFIFQYYEKEERGRGNFPDRFSARQFPNYSSELNVNALLLGDSALYLCASSLLPSGANVLTFGAGSRLTVL.

The chain couples TRBV5-1 to TRBJ2-2; perhaps TRBD1 as D (5 bases). The length of the CDR3 is 12 residues. V lost 5 bases to trimming and J lost 5 bases, with 7 bases between them. Germline lookup yields CDR1 SGHRS and CDR2 YFSETQ. The CDR3 coding sequence is TGCGCCAGCAGGACAGAGACCGGGGAGCTGTTTTTT. It yields the protein CASRTETGELFF.

The chain employs TRBV12-2 and TRBJ2-1; TRBD2 is the table's D call and was not checked against the DNA. TRBV12-2 constitutes a pseudogene. The CDR3 spans 17 residues. CDR3 loop: CASRLGLAGGPGNEQFF. The CDR3 DNA follows: TGTGCAAGTCGCTTAGGACTAGCGGGGGGGCCAGGAAATGAGCAGTTCTTC.

The V gene is TRBV2, the J gene TRBJ2-1, with 11 bases matching TRBD2. The CDR3 spans 15 residues. After removal of 6 bases from V and 6 bases from J, the junction contained 7 bases not matched to a gene. CDR1 SNHLY and CDR2 FYNNEI come from the germline V gene. This chain's CDR3 is CASRISGRAFNEQFF. CDR3 DNA: TGTGCCAGCAGAATTAGCGGGAGGGCCTTCAATGAGCAGTTCTTC.

The rearrangement links TRBV7-8 to TRBJ1-6; TRBD1 agrees at 11 bases. The germline gives CDR1 SGHVS, CDR2 FQNEAQ. With V trimmed by 7 bases and J by 10 bases, 12 bases remained unmatched. This CDR3 contains 16 residues. The CDR3 nucleotides are TGTGCCAGCAAAATTTGGACAGGGGGCGCCCCGTCACCCCTCCACTTT. This sequence encodes CASKIWTGGAPSPLHF.

V and J are TRBV9 and TRBJ2-5; no clear D gene. The CDR3 sequence is 16 residues long. Trimming shortened V by 0 bases and J by 5 bases, and 17 bases separated the two germline ends. Germline values: CDR1 SGDLS, CDR2 YYNGEE. CDR3 bases: TGTGCCAGCAGCGTAGAGGTTAGCACCCGGGTGGAGACCCAGTACTTC. It codes for CASSVEVSTRVETQYF. The full variable domain, its missing parts supplied by reference TRBV9 and TRBJ2-5, is DSGVTQTPKHLITATGQRVTLRCSPRSGDLSVYWYQQSLDQGLQFLIQYYNGEERAKGNILERFSAQQFPDLHSELNLSSLELGDSALYFCASSVEVSTRVETQYFGPGTRLLVL.

This sequence joins TRBV5-8 and TRBJ2-3, with D uncertain. Germline V gives CDR1 SGHTS, CDR2 YDEGEE. The CDR3 runs to 13 residues. Trimming stripped 2 bases from V and 2 bases from J, with 6 bases between. The CDR3 region has the DNA TGTGCCAGCAGCTTAGAAAACACAGATACGCAGTATTTT. This codes for CASSLENTDTQYF.

The CDR3 protein is CASSLSGQGNYGYTF. In DNA, the CDR3 is TGTGCCAGCAGTTTATCTGGACAGGGCAATTATGGCTACACCTTC. The V and J genes are TRBV28 and TRBJ1-2; 8 bases match TRBD1. V was pared by 1 base and J by 5 bases, with 6 bases of the junction left unmatched. CDR3 length equals 15 residues. Germline values: CDR1 MDHEN, CDR2 SYDVKM.

The chain has TRBV19 and TRBJ1-2; unclear D gene. The CDR3 contains 14 residues. Germline V gives CDR1 LNHDA, CDR2 SQIVND (reference sequence). Trimming left V 1 base short and J 4 bases short, with 10 bases between. The CDR3 DNA reads as TGTGCCAGTAGTATAGTTAGGAGTTCCTATGGCTACACCTTC. It specifies CASSIVRSSYGYTF.

This clone was counted once. This sequence joins TRBV19 and TRBJ1-1; D not certain. There are 13 residues in the CDR3. Germline CDR1 and CDR2: LNHDA and SQIVND (reference sequence). Deletions cut 2 bases from V and 6 bases from J, with 10 bases between. For the CDR3, the DNA is TGTGCCAGTAGTATAAGAAGACCGCCTGAAGCTTTCTTT. Translated: CASSIRRPPEAFF.

The chain joins TRBV28 to TRBJ2-7; tentative D call: TRBD2 (6 bases). Germline-derived CDR1 and CDR2 are MDHEN and SYDVKM. The CDR3 extends over 12 amino acids. The CDR3 loop reads CASGRDSYEQYF. In nucleotides, the CDR3 is TGTGCGAGTGGGCGGGACTCCTACGAGCAGTACTTC.

J is TRBJ2-3 and V is TRBV9, with TRBD2 matching over 11 bases. This CDR3 contains 17 residues. Germline trimming cut 0 bases from V and 2 bases from J; bases unmatched to any gene: 5. Germline assignment: CDR1 SGDLS and CDR2 YYNGEE. The DNA of the CDR3 is TGTGCCAGCAGCGTAGGGAGACTAGCGGGGTTCACAGATACGCAGTATTTT. Its translation is CASSVGRLAGFTDTQYF.

The CDR3 DNA is TGTGCCAGCAGCTTGGGGGACAGAAGGTATGGCTACACCTTC. Amino acids: CASSLGDRRYGYTF. The J gene is TRBJ1-2, the V gene TRBV5-6, with 7 bases aligning to TRBD1. CDR3 length: 14 amino acids. Germline V gene data show CDR1 as SGHDT and CDR2 as YYEEEE. Trimming cost V 0 bases and J 5 bases; bases outside gene matches: 4.

A few counts support this clone. CDR3 bases: TGTGCCAGTAGTATAGAGGGGGGTTCGGAGTCTGGGGCCAACGTCCTGACTTTC. Its translation: CASSIEGGSESGANVLTF. This sequence joins TRBV19 and TRBJ2-6, with D possibly being TRBD2 (6 bases). The CDR3 is 18 residues long. Per the germline V gene, CDR1 is LNHDA and CDR2 is SQIVND (reference sequence). Trimming stripped 0 bases from V and 1 base from J, with 13 bases between.

The V and J genes are TRBV7-8 and TRBJ2-2; TRBD2 is a possible D gene (5 bases). Trimming took 4 bases from V and 6 from J, leaving 12 bases between them. Germline loops: CDR1 SGHVS, CDR2 FQNEAQ. The length of the CDR3 is 14 residues. CDR3 bases: TGTGCCAGCAGCTCCCGCAGCGGCCCCGGGGAGCTGTTTTTT. This codes for CASSSRSGPGELFF.

This clone was recorded only once. This chain connects TRBV19 to TRBJ2-7; weak D call: TRBD1 (5 bases). This CDR3 comprises 14 residues. Germline CDR1 LNHDA, CDR2 SQIVND (reference sequence). V shed 8 bases and J shed 0 bases, with 14 bases lying between them. The CDR3 DNA reads as TGTGCCAGTTCTAAGACAGATTTCTCCTACGAGCAGTACTTC. Translated: CASSKTDFSYEQYF.

The chain couples TRBV30 to TRBJ1-2; D is unresolved. Trimming left V 3 bases short and J 4 bases short, with 15 bases between. CDR3 size: 14 residues. Germline assignment: CDR1 GTSNPN and CDR2 SVGIG (reference sequence). In DNA, the CDR3 is TGTGCCTGGAGCGCCGATAGAGGTCTCTATGGCTACACCTTC. Translated, it gives CAWSADRGLYGYTF.

The chain combines TRBV20-1 with TRBJ2-7; D ambiguous. The CDR3 is 11 residues long. Per the germline V gene, CDR1 is DFQATT and CDR2 is SNEGSKA (reference sequence). V dropped 5 bases and J dropped 2 bases, with 7 bases sitting between them. The CDR3 DNA is TGCAGTGCTGTGTACGCCTACGAGCAGTACTTC. This translates into CSAVYAYEQYF.

This clone has only one observation. The chain joins TRBV7-9 to TRBJ1-5, with D possibly being TRBD1 (5 bases). The CDR3 extends over 14 amino acids. V was cut by 4 bases and J by 7 bases, with 14 bases left in between. Looked up from germline, CDR1 is SEHNR and CDR2 is FQNEAQ (reference sequence). The CDR3 nucleotides read TGTGCCAGCAGCTCTCGCAGTCAGGGACAGCCCCAGCATTTT. This translates into CASSSRSQGQPQHF.